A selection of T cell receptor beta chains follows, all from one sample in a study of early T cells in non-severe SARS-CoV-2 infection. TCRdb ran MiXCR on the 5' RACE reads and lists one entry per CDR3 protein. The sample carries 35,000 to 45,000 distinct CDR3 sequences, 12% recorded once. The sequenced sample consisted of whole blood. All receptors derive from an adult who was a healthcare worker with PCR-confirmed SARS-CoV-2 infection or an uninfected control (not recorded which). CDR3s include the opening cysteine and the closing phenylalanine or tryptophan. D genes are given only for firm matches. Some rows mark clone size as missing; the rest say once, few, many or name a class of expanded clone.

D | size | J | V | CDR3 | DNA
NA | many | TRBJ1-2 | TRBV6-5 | CASSHGVQDLLYGYTF | TGTGCCAGCAGTCACGGCGTGCAGGACCTGTTATATGGCTACACCTTC
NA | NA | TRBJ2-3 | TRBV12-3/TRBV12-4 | CASSPGETDTQYF | TGTGCCAGCAGCCCAGGGGAAACAGATACGCAGTATTTT
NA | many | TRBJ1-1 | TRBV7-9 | CASSLRETVAFF | TGTGCCAGCAGCTTGAGAGAGACAGTGGCTTTCTTT
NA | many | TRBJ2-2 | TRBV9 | CASSVVGGGELFF | TGTGCCAGCAGCGTAGTGGGCGGCGGGGAGCTGTTTTTT
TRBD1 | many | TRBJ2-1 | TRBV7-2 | CASRTGAYNEQFF | TGTGCCAGCAGAACAGGGGCCTACAATGAGCAGTTCTTC
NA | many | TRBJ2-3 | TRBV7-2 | CASSLGSSADTQYF | TGTGCCAGCAGCTTAGGTAGCTCGGCAGATACGCAGTATTTT
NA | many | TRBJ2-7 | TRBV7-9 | CASSPGLGREQYF | TGTGCCAGCAGCCCGGGACTGGGGAGGGAGCAGTACTTC
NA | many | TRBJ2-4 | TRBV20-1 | CSAREREYIQYF | TGCAGTGCTAGAGAAAGGGAATACATTCAGTACTTC
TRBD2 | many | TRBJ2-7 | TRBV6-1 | CASSVGTSGAYEQYF | TGTGCCAGCAGCGTTGGGACTAGCGGTGCCTACGAGCAGTACTTC
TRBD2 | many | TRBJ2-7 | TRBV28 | CASSPGRAGAYEQYF | TGTGCCAGCAGCCCTGGGAGAGCGGGGGCCTACGAGCAGTACTTC
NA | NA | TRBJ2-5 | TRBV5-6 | CASSFRRTLETQYF | TGTGCCAGCAGCTTCCGGCGGACCCTAGAGACCCAGTACTTC
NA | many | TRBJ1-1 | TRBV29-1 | CSVSLRGTGLNTEAFF | TGCAGCGTCTCTCTCAGGGGTACCGGGTTGAACACTGAAGCTTTCTTT
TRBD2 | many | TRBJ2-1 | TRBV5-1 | CASSANSGGAAYNEQFF | TGCGCCAGCAGCGCGAATAGCGGGGGGGCTGCCTACAATGAGCAGTTCTTC
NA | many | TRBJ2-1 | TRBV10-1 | CASSSTGRGGEQFF | TGCGCCAGCTCATCTACGGGGCGCGGAGGTGAGCAGTTCTTC
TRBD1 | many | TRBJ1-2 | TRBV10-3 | CAISRTGGDGYTF | TGTGCCATCAGTCGGACAGGGGGCGATGGCTACACCTTC
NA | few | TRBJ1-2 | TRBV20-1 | CSAPRGVLKGYTF | TGCAGTGCTCCTAGGGGGGTTTTAAAAGGCTACACCTTC
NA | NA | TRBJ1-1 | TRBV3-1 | CASSQVPDGMTEAFF | TGTGCCAGCAGCCAAGTCCCTGACGGAATGACTGAAGCTTTCTTT
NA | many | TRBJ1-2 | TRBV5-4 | CASSPSSPYGYTF | TGTGCCAGCAGCCCAAGCTCCCCCTATGGCTACACCTTC
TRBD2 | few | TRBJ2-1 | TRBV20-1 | CSARAFRAGEYNEQFF | TGCAGTGCTAGAGCGTTTCGAGCGGGAGAATACAATGAGCAGTTCTTC
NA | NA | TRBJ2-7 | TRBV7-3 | CASSLGGGEQYF | TGTGCCAGCAGCTTAGGGGGAGGCGAGCAGTACTTC
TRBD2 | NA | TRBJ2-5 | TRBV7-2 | CASSRDILAGGQETQYF | TGTGCCAGCAGCCGTGACATTCTAGCGGGAGGTCAAGAGACCCAGTACTTC
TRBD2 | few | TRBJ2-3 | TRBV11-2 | CASSRGLAGAKFTDTQYF | TGTGCCAGCAGCCGGGGACTAGCGGGGGCGAAGTTCACAGATACGCAGTATTTT
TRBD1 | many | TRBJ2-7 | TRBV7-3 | CASSSPGQGMEYF | TGTGCCAGCAGCTCGCCGGGACAGGGAATGGAGTACTTC
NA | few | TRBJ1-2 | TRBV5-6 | CASSLLAGEYGYTF | TGTGCCAGCAGCTTGTTGGCCGGAGAGTATGGCTACACCTTC
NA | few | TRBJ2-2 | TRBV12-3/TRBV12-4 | CASWRGGELFF | TGTGCCAGCTGGAGAGGCGGGGAGCTGTTTTTT
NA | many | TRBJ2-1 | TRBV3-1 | CASSQTHSGNNEQFF | TGTGCCAGCAGCCAAACCCATAGCGGCAACAATGAGCAGTTCTTC
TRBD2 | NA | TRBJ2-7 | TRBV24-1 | CATSLAGESGEQYF | TGTGCCACCAGCCTAGCGGGAGAGAGCGGCGAGCAGTACTTC
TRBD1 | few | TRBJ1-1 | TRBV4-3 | CASSPGPGQGHTEAFF | TGCGCCAGCAGCCCCGGACCGGGACAGGGGCACACTGAAGCTTTCTTT
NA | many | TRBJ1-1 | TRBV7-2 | CASSFWDTTNTEAFF | TGTGCCAGCAGCTTCTGGGACACCACGAACACTGAAGCTTTCTTT
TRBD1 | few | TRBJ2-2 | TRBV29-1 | CSVRGPGELFF | TGCAGCGTCAGGGGGCCCGGGGAGCTGTTTTTT
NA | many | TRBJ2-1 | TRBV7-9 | CASNPLLGDEQFF | TGTGCCAGCAACCCACTTTTGGGGGATGAGCAGTTCTTC
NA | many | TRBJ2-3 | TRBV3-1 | CASSRIGGGTDTQYF | TGTGCCAGCAGCCGCATCGGCGGGGGCACAGATACGCAGTATTTT
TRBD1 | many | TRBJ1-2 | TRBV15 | CATSRQGDGYTF | TGTGCCACCAGCAGGCAGGGGGATGGCTACACCTTC
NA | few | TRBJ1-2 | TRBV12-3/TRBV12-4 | CASSGQAPNSNYGYTF | TGTGCCAGCAGCGGTCAGGCTCCCAATTCTAACTATGGCTACACCTTC
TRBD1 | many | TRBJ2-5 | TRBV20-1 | CSARETGTETQYF | TGCAGTGCTAGAGAGACAGGGACAGAGACCCAGTACTTC
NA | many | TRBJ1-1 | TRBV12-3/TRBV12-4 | CASSKQVRGTEAFF | TGTGCCAGCAGCAAACAGGTCCGAGGTACTGAAGCTTTCTTT
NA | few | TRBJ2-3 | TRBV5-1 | CASSQGRLRAYPHGTQYF | TGCGCCAGCAGCCAGGGCAGACTTAGGGCCTACCCGCACGGTACGCAGTATTTT
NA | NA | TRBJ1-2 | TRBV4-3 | CASSQQADYGYTF | TGCGCCAGCAGCCAACAGGCCGACTATGGCTACACCTTC
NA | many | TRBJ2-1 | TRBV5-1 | CASSPVVGVEQFF | TGCGCCAGCAGCCCGGTGGTGGGAGTTGAGCAGTTCTTC
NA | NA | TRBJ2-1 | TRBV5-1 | CASSPTANNLVGVNNEQFF | TGCGCCAGCAGCCCCACGGCAAACAACCTAGTGGGAGTTAACAATGAGCAGTTCTTC
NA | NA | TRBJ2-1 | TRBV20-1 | CSAGQTYNEQFF | TGCAGTGCTGGACAGACCTACAATGAGCAGTTCTTC
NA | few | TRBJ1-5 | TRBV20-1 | CSASAVTANQPQHF | TGCAGTGCTAGTGCAGTGACAGCTAATCAGCCCCAGCATTTT
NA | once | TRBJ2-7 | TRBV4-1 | CASSQGPRDNHYEQYF | TGCGCCAGCAGCCAAGGCCCCCGGGACAACCACTACGAGCAGTACTTC
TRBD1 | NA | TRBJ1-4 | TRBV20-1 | CSARGTDDRGANEKLFF | TGCAGTGCTAGAGGCACCGACGACAGGGGAGCTAATGAAAAACTGTTTTTT
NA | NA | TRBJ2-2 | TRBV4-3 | CASSQDFSTTGELFF | TGCGCCAGCAGCCAAGATTTCTCCACCACCGGGGAGCTGTTTTTT
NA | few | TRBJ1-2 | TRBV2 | CASSVESYYGYTF | TGTGCCAGCAGTGTCGAGTCTTACTATGGCTACACCTTC
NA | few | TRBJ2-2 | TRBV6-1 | CASSVNSNTGELFF | TGTGCCAGCAGTGTTAACAGCAACACCGGGGAGCTGTTTTTT
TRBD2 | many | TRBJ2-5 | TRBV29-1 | CSVEGQRLAVQETQYF | TGCAGCGTTGAAGGGCAACGACTAGCGGTCCAAGAGACCCAGTACTTC
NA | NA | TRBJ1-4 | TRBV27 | CASSSSQAREKLFF | TGTGCCAGCAGTTCGTCACAGGCTCGGGAAAAACTGTTTTTT
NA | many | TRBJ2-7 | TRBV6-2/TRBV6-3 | CASSSHFISDSYEQYF | TGTGCCAGCAGCTCACATTTCATTAGCGACTCCTACGAGCAGTACTTC
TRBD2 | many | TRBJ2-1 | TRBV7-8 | CASSLGTSNEQFF | TGTGCCAGCAGCCTAGGGACTAGTAATGAGCAGTTCTTC
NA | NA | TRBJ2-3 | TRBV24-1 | CATSDPGTDTQYF | TGTGCCACCAGTGATCCTGGCACAGATACGCAGTATTTT